The sequence of this TCR beta chain was determined in a study of T-cell memory formation after mild COVID-19. Looking at the study overall: The two donors had largely donor-specific TCR clusters.

This clonotype came up a few times. The antigen is not known. Notes on the study in general: CD8+ contracting clones occupied EMRA, while CD4+ ones occupied mainly CM and EM.

TCRdb analysed the 5' RACE reads with MiXCR anew, one entry per CDR3 protein. The sample consists of around 300,000 distinct CDR3 sequences, roughly 8% of them appearing once. This clonotype was sampled from a young man who had mild COVID-19 (a few samples of this study predate the infection). Cell type and time point are not known. Input material: PBMCs or a T cell subset sorted from them (not recorded which).

CDR3 in amino acids: CASSLTREAFF. The DNA for the CDR3 is TGTGCCAGCAGCTTAACTAGAGAAGCTTTCTTT. This rearrangement joins TRBV7-9 to TRBJ1-1; unclear D gene. The CDR3 loop spans 11 amino acids. Trimming pared 2 bases from V and 8 bases from J, leaving 6 bases between. The germline gives CDR1 SEHNR, CDR2 FQNEAQ (reference sequence).